The text below deals with one T cell receptor beta chain. Which antigen it targets is not known. No base quality information exists; no much larger clone differs at one position. From the cysteine through the phenylalanine, the CDR3 covers 16 amino acids. Only the CDR3 portion is preserved as DNA: 48 bases, with reading frame beginning at the first base. CDR1 and CDR2 (SGHAT, FQNNGV) derive from the germline V gene. V is reduced by 0 bases and J by 5 bases, leaving a spacing of 17 bases between them. The entire isolated RNA was reverse transcribed using the High Capacity cDNA Reverse Transcription Kit, and thus expressed TCRB transcripts were sequenced. Deep immunoSEQ sequencing was performed on naive, central memory and regulatory T cell samples, with an average of roughly 3.6 million total reads per sample. Sorted cells were lysed in RLT buffer and RNA was extracted with DNase-treated RNeasy Micro or Mini kits, depending on cell number. Each cell subset was processed separately to prevent cross-contamination, with patient and healthy donor samples processed together. The immunoSEQ multiplex PCR was used to amplify TCRB sequences from cDNA, yielding 87-bp fragments that span the CDR3 region. Sequencing of the amplicons was done on the Illumina HiSeq platform. Under the source paper's analysis protocol: Synthetic template baselines were used to correct PCR bias computationally, reads within Hamming distance 2 were collapsed, and singletons that could not be merged were discarded. Reads were aligned against IMGT so that V, D and J genes, CDR3 length and insertions or deletions at six rearrangement sites could be assigned. Clonotype counts were normalized to sorted cell number within each subset before computing true diversity and Gini coefficients with the tcR R package. The overlap coefficient, calculated on TCRB nucleotide sequences, was used to quantify repertoire sharing. Out-of-frame TCRB sequences from naive cells were analyzed to stand in for the pre-selection repertoire. TCRdb holds this immuneACCESS table with in-frame rearrangements only. Some clones are missing; in checked studies, unresolved V genes explain under half, and the rest has no known cause. Clonal size and the V and J genes are those of that table, whereas D and trimming came from the DNA. This sample holds some 270,000 clones; about 14% were observed only once. Jointly, the top ten make up about 0.027% of the sample.

Each donor gave one peripheral blood draw, averaging around 0.11 L, which was collected into heparinised tubes. A BD FACSAria II was used to sort naive, central memory, regulatory and stem cell-like memory CD4+ T cells with a panel that included CD45RO, CCR7, CD25, CD127, CD95 and CD27. Purity was above 95% for every sorted population. PBMCs were isolated right away by Lymphoprep density gradient centrifugation and were stained directly, without culture. Samples were stained and sorted in pairs, with one healthy donor and one patient per experiment, so that batch effects were minimized. The source of the sample is a study of beta chain features in type 1 diabetes (dated by TCRdb to 2016 to 2019). With respect to the entire study: Mean age, gender distribution, total cell number and subset yield did not differ between patients and healthy donors. The study compared the TCRB repertoires of sorted circulating CD4+ T cell subsets in recently diagnosed type 1 diabetes patients with those in matched healthy donors. A total of some 100,000,000 sorted cells were examined across all samples, and the number of cells per subset was strongly correlated with RNA yield. Whereas all 30 or so donors provided naive and central memory subsets, regulatory and stem cell-like memory subsets were isolated from just 8 patients and about 8 healthy donors.

Findings and caveats that apply to the study as a whole: A moderate but significant shortening of TCRB CDR3 length was observed in type 1 diabetes patients in all four CD4+ subsets. The naive, central memory and regulatory TCRB repertoires appeared to resemble one another more closely among patients than among healthy donors. Because small numbers of individuals were included in the HLA sub-analyses, any influence of HLA type on TCRB rearrangement was left unresolved. Because cDNA was sequenced instead of genomic DNA, activated cells with high expression could be over-represented, although the groups did not differ in activation or CD3 levels. At VDJ recombination sites, type 1 diabetes patients had fewer insertions and more deleted nucleotides, which implies abnormalities in thymic rearrangement. Shorter templates might be favored by PCR, yet because patient and control samples were amplified and corrected together, any such skew would affect both groups equally.

The sequenced material came from naive CD4+ T cells from blood. The cell subset or site label, read with the paper, signifies: true naive CD4+ T cells. The TCR was taken from a middle-aged woman in good health. The V and J genes are TRBV11-2 and TRBJ2-7, with a weak D call of TRBD2 (6 bases match). The CDR3 region reads CASSLELGREADEQYF. The nucleotide sequence reads as follows: TGTGCCAGCAGCTTAGAATTGGGCAGGGAGGCCGACGAGCAGTACTTC.